This T cell receptor (beta chain) was sequenced for a study of cytomegalovirus exposure and HLA in healthy donors. Study results and caveats: Investigators reported 164 TCR beta chains as tied to cytomegalovirus. Across donors, sequencing depth was assumed by presence/absence analyses to be roughly uniform. Association of approximately 18,000 TCR beta sequences with HLA alleles was found at 0.05 false discovery rate in a later analysis.

Primers: 60 Vbeta forward and 13 Jbeta reverse. Repertoires were generated with immunoSEQ multiplex PCR, while TCRdb's copy carries only in-frame clones and drops some. The table records 200,000 to 250,000 clones, approximately 80% of them present only once. Of note for this clone: Its antigen remains unidentified.

Per the germline V gene, CDR1 is SGHTA and CDR2 is FQGNSA. This CDR3 contains 16 residues. Trimming removed 5 bases from V and 7 bases from J, with 18 bases in between. Donors had nominal health at sampling but likely had unrecorded immune exposures. This TCR was sampled from a man aged 35 to 55 in good health and CMV-seronegative. V usage is TRBV7-2 and J usage is TRBJ1-6; TRBD1 is a possible D gene (6 bases). The sequencing input was PBMCs. Written as DNA, the CDR3 is TGTGCCAGCAGCACTCGACAGGTGGTCTCGAATTCACCCCTCCACTTT. Protein sequence: CASSTRQVVSNSPLHF.